The 24 T cell receptor beta chains reported below all come from one sample, sequenced in a study of CD8 T cells in Susac syndrome. Random hexamers were used to reverse transcribe the RNA input (about 0.5 to 1 ug). TCRdb reanalysed the immunoSEQ multiplex PCR reads using MiXCR and keeps one entry per CDR3 protein. The repertoire has about 440,000 distinct CDR3 sequences, 85% of them found once; the top ten carry approximately 0.12%. Sequencing was done on a sample of CD8+ T cells from PBMCs. The receptors come from a human donor with multiple sclerosis.

The chain uses TRBV6-5 and TRBJ2-1, with 11 bases identical to TRBD2. This CDR3 contains 15 residues. Germline CDR1 reads MNHEY; CDR2 reads SVGAGI. The junction had 4 bases not matched to a gene; V was cut back by 2 bases and J by 7 bases. In DNA form, the CDR3 reads TGTGCCAGCAGTTACCTAGCGGGAGGTGGTAATGAGCAGTTCTTC. Amino acid sequence: CASSYLAGGGNEQFF.

The chain recombines TRBV11-2 with TRBJ1-5; unclear D gene. This CDR3 region has 13 residues. Trimming shortened V by 0 bases and J by 6 bases, and 6 bases separated the two germline ends. Germline V gene lookup returns CDR1 SGHAT and CDR2 FQNNGV. The CDR3 sequence: CASSLDVTQPQHF. The CDR3 DNA reads TGTGCCAGCAGCTTAGATGTTACTCAGCCCCAGCATTTT.

This clonotype was observed a single time. This rearrangement joins TRBV5-1 to TRBJ1-5; TRBD1 aligns across 8 bases. Germline V gene sequence: CDR1 SGHRS, CDR2 YFSETQ. The CDR3 contains 14 residues. V dropped 4 bases and J dropped 5; count of bases not matched to a gene: 5. CDR3 nucleotides: TGCGCCAGCAGCCGTACAGGGGGTCATCAGCCCCAGCATTTT. Protein: CASSRTGGHQPQHF.

The chain links TRBV4-1 to TRBJ2-7, with 7 bases identical to TRBD2. This CDR3 is built from 16 residues. The junction had 8 bases not matched to a gene; V was cut back by 3 bases and J by 0 bases. Germline V gives CDR1 MGHRA, CDR2 YSYEKL. CDR3 residues: CASSHVPSGSSYEQYF. The DNA for the CDR3 is TGCGCCAGCAGCCACGTACCTAGCGGAAGCTCCTACGAGCAGTACTTC.

This clonotype was seen only a few times. The genes are TRBV14 and TRBJ1-1, with a weak D call TRBD1 (5 bases). This CDR3 spans 12 amino acids. V was clipped by 4 bases and J by 4 bases, with 7 bases between them. The germline V gene encodes CDR1 SGHDN and CDR2 FVKESK. CDR3 DNA: TGTGCCAGCAGCCGCGGGGCCACTGAAGCTTTCTTT. Translated, it gives CASSRGATEAFF.

This clonotype was seen once. The chain has TRBV7-6 and TRBJ1-1; D may be TRBD1 (6 bases). The germline V and J ends were trimmed by 3 bases and 6 bases, with 11 bases remaining between them. The CDR3 loop spans 13 amino acids. The germline CDR1 and CDR2 sequences are SGHVS and FNYEAQ. CDR3 in DNA: TGTGCCAGCAGCTTCGGGGGCAGCTCTGAAGCTTTCTTT. This gives the protein CASSFGGSSEAFF.

This clonotype was seen many times. The V call is TRBV24-1, the J call TRBJ2-3; 7 nucleotides agree with TRBD2. The ends lost 9 bases at V and 4 bases at J; junction bases unmatched: 15. Germline V CDR1 and CDR2: KGHDR, SFDVKD. The CDR3 consists of 16 residues. Here the CDR3 reads CATSRSGGEGPDTQYF. The CDR3 nucleotides read TGTGCCACCTCCCGCTCTGGAGGGGAGGGTCCAGATACGCAGTATTTT.

The rearrangement links TRBV6-5 to TRBJ2-7, with 12 positions matching TRBD1. Germline CDR1 and CDR2: MNHEY and SVGAGI. The CDR3 length is 15 residues. With 0 bases clipped from V and 6 bases from J, the junction kept 3 bases outside the gene matches. The CDR3 DNA sequence: TGTGCCAGCAGTTACTCCGGGACAGGGGGCTCCGAGCAGTACTTC. Translation: CASSYSGTGGSEQYF.

This chain connects TRBV12-3 or TRBV12-4 to TRBJ1-1; D not certain. CDR3 size: 12 residues. Trimming took off 7 bases at V and 4 bases at J, with 10 bases between the two ends. CDR3 amino acids: CASKDGSTEAFF. CDR3 sequence (DNA): TGTGCCAGCAAAGATGGGAGCACTGAAGCTTTCTTT.

This sequence joins TRBV27 and TRBJ1-1, with D possibly matching TRBD1 (5 bases). This CDR3 region has 14 residues. V was pared by 3 bases and J by 5 bases, with 13 bases between. Germline assignment: CDR1 MNHEY and CDR2 SMNVEV (reference sequence). The chain's CDR3 is CASSLGGGVTEAFF. In DNA, the CDR3 is TGTGCCAGCAGTTTGGGCGGGGGGGTAACTGAAGCTTTCTTT.

The count of this clonotype is one. The V gene is TRBV7-9, the J gene TRBJ2-1, with D perhaps given as TRBD1 or TRBD2 (5 bases each). V dropped 2 bases and J dropped 2 bases, with 10 bases sitting between them. The CDR3 sequence is 15 residues long. The germline V gene encodes CDR1 SEHNR and CDR2 FQNEAQ (reference sequence). The CDR3 DNA reads TGTGCCAGCAGCTTACGAGGGGAAACCTACAATGAGCAGTTCTTC. Amino acids: CASSLRGETYNEQFF.

This clonotype was seen more than once but under ten times. This chain connects TRBV11-3 to TRBJ2-1; a weak D match, TRBD1 (6 bases). Trimming left V 3 bases short and J 0 bases short, with 9 bases between. CDR3 length: 15 amino acids. The V gene's germline CDR1 is SGHNT and CDR2 YENEEA. CDR3 residues: CASSFQGSSYNEQFF. DNA of the CDR3: TGTGCCAGCAGCTTCCAGGGGAGCTCCTACAATGAGCAGTTCTTC.

The J gene is TRBJ1-3, the V gene TRBV4-1; 7 bases are shared with TRBD1. The V and J ends lost 10 bases and 0 bases, in that order; junction bases with no gene match: 12. The germline gives CDR1 MGHRA, CDR2 YSYEKL. The CDR3 contains 16 residues. The CDR3 loop is CATRDSPGDSGNTIYF. For the CDR3, the DNA is TGCGCCACCCGGGACAGCCCGGGAGACTCTGGAAACACCATATATTTT.

The rearrangement joins TRBV4-1 to TRBJ2-7; a weak D match, TRBD2 (6 bases). The CDR3 is 14 residues long. Looked up from germline, CDR1 is MGHRA and CDR2 is YSYEKL. V lost 5 bases to trimming and J lost 4 bases, with 15 bases between them. The CDR3 DNA follows: TGCGCCAGCAGCGCACGACTAGGTTTTTACGAGCAGTACTTC. Protein sequence: CASSARLGFYEQYF.

The chain uses TRBV27 and TRBJ2-7; perhaps TRBD1 as D (6 bases). The CDR3 spans 14 residues. Germline V CDR1 and CDR2: MNHEY, SMNVEV (reference sequence). The V end lost 6 bases, the J end lost 4 bases, and 16 bases lay between the germline ends. The CDR3 DNA reads as TGTGCCAGCAGCAAACAGGGAAATTTGTACGAGCAGTACTTC. This gives the protein CASSKQGNLYEQYF.

The V call is TRBV12-3 or TRBV12-4, the J call TRBJ2-7, with D tentatively TRBD2 (6 bases). The germline V and J ends were trimmed by 5 bases and 7 bases, with 18 bases remaining between them. This CDR3 contains 14 residues. CDR3: CASSLSGVSGEQYF. Written as DNA, the CDR3 is TGTGCCAGCAGTCTTAGCGGAGTCTCGGGGGAGCAGTACTTC.

This clonotype was observed a handful of times. The chain couples TRBV19 to TRBJ2-1, with D possibly matching TRBD2 (5 bases). The CDR3 consists of 13 residues. Trimming removed 5 bases at V and 4 bases at J, with 9 bases between. In germline, CDR1 is LNHDA, CDR2 SQIVND (reference sequence). The CDR3: CASSVTSYNEQFF. As DNA, the CDR3 is TGTGCCAGTAGTGTTACTAGTTACAATGAGCAGTTCTTC.

V gene TRBV15 combines with J gene TRBJ2-5, with D perhaps TRBD1 (6 bases). Germline V gene lookup returns CDR1 LNHNV and CDR2 YYDKDF (reference sequence). Trimming took off 5 bases at V and 2 bases at J, with 15 bases between the two ends. The CDR3 consists of 15 residues. This chain's CDR3 is CATSRSRGLQETQYF. The CDR3, as DNA: TGTGCCACCAGCCGATCCAGGGGTTTGCAAGAGACCCAGTACTTC.

The chain carries TRBV3-1 and TRBJ2-5; TRBD2 matches 8 bases. Germline V CDR1 and CDR2: LGHDT, YNNKEL (reference sequence). V shed 4 bases, J shed 2 bases, and the junction held 9 bases outside the gene matches. The CDR3 has 16 residues. Written as DNA, the CDR3 is TGTGCCAGCAGCCTTCCTGGACTAGCCGAACAAGAGACCCAGTACTTC. This sequence encodes CASSLPGLAEQETQYF.

This clonotype was counted a few times. The V and J genes are TRBV20-1 and TRBJ2-7, with 8 nucleotides matching TRBD2. After removal of 3 bases from V and 2 bases from J, the junction contained 9 bases not matched to a gene. CDR1 is DFQATT and CDR2 is SNEGSKA in the germline V gene (reference sequence). The CDR3 is 15 residues long. The CDR3 loop reads CSASDAQRETYEQYF. CDR3 in DNA: TGCAGTGCTAGTGACGCCCAGCGGGAGACCTACGAGCAGTACTTC.

With respect to this clonotype: The junction differs from germline at one of its ends, possibly a read error. This chain joins TRBV25-1 and TRBJ2-7, with 9 bases that match TRBD2. The CDR3 spans 14 residues. CDR1 and CDR2 from the germline V gene are MGHDK and SYGVNS. The CDR3 DNA follows: TGTGCCAGGAGTGTAGGCGGGAGGGGGTACGAGCAGTACTTC. It yields the protein CARSVGGRGYEQYF.

This chain joins TRBV5-5 and TRBJ2-7; D is perhaps TRBD1 or TRBD2 (5 bases each). The CDR3 consists of 13 residues. Trimming removed 5 bases from V and 1 base from J, with 10 bases in between. Germline loops: CDR1 SGHKS, CDR2 YYEKEE (reference sequence). CDR3: CASRWDGSYEQYF. CDR3 DNA: TGTGCCAGCAGGTGGGACGGTTCCTACGAGCAGTACTTC.

V gene TRBV5-6 combines with J gene TRBJ2-3, with TRBD2 matching 7 bases. J was trimmed by 4 bases and V by 2 bases; bases with no gene match: 10. From germline, CDR1 is SGHDT and CDR2 YYEEEE. The CDR3 spans 16 residues. In nucleotides, the CDR3 is TGTGCCAGCAGCTTTGACGGCACTAGCGACCCAGATACGCAGTATTTT. Translated, it gives CASSFDGTSDPDTQYF.

The gene calls are TRBV10-3 and TRBJ2-7; weak D call: TRBD2 (7 bases). This CDR3 is 15 amino acids long. Trimming removed 5 bases at V and 4 bases at J, with 18 bases between. The germline V gene encodes CDR1 ENHRY and CDR2 SYGVKD. CDR3 sequence: CAISPGGQGGYEQYF. The CDR3 region has the DNA TGTGCCATCAGTCCGGGGGGCCAGGGAGGGTACGAGCAGTACTTC.